Listed here are 17 T cell receptor beta chains from one sample, sequenced in a study of blood T cells in healthy people across ages. Through a sample-barcoded 5' primer and a J-beta primer mix, a second PCR was run for roughly 6 to 12 cycles. TCRdb fed the 5' RACE reads into MiXCR, producing one record per CDR3 protein. This table has roughly 500,000 distinct CDR3 sequences, 27% appearing once. Sequenced: blood. These receptor sequences come from a woman aged 70 to 79 in good health.

The J gene is TRBJ1-2, the V gene TRBV6-6, with D unresolved. CDR1 and CDR2 (germline): MNHNY, SVGAGI (reference sequence). The CDR3 sequence is 14 residues long. V lost 0 bases and J 3 bases, leaving 8 bases between the germline ends. The CDR3 DNA reads TGTGCCAGCAGTTACTCGGGAGGAGACTATGGCTACACCTTC. The encoded protein is CASSYSGGDYGYTF.

This sequence joins TRBV4-2 and TRBJ2-7, with TRBD2 identical over 11 bases. The CDR3 is 17 amino acids. The V gene end was trimmed by 1 base and the J gene end by 6 bases; junction bases not matched to a gene: 11. In germline, CDR1 is LGHNA, CDR2 YNFKEQ. CDR3 loop: CASSQVLTSGGSGEQYF. In DNA, the CDR3 is TGTGCCAGCAGCCAAGTGCTTACTAGCGGGGGCTCGGGCGAGCAGTACTTC.

This clonotype was detected only a few times. The chain uses TRBV6-6 and TRBJ1-4; D remains ambiguous. Germline V gene sequence: CDR1 MNHNY, CDR2 SVGAGI (reference sequence). The CDR3 length is 13 residues. The V end lost 6 bases, the J end lost 7 bases, and 12 bases lay between the germline ends. The chain's CDR3 is CASRPSGSEKLFF. The CDR3 coding sequence is TGTGCCAGCAGGCCAAGTGGGAGTGAAAAACTGTTTTTT.

The chain uses TRBV20-1 and TRBJ2-7; 9 nucleotides line up with TRBD1. The J segment lost 2 bases and the V segment lost 4 bases, leaving 6 bases of the junction unmatched. Germline V gene lookup returns CDR1 DFQATT and CDR2 SNEGSKA (reference sequence). The CDR3 length is 14 residues. This CDR3 reads CSATHRTGAYEQYF. CDR3 coding DNA: TGCAGTGCTACCCATCGGACAGGGGCCTACGAGCAGTACTTC.

This rearrangement joins TRBV6-6 to TRBJ2-5; no clear D gene. The J call may be in error: the DNA end matches TRBJ2-1 better. CDR1 and CDR2 from the germline V gene are MNHNY and SVGAGI (reference sequence). The CDR3 totals 13 residues. For the CDR3, the DNA is TGTGCCAGCAGTTACTTAAACAACTTGGAACAGTTCTTC. Its protein is CASSYLNNLEQFF.

The chain carries TRBV29-1 and TRBJ1-1; the D gene is possibly TRBD1 (5 bases). Trimming removed 6 bases from V and 3 bases from J, with 17 bases in between. Germline CDR1 and CDR2: SQVTM and ANQGSEA. This CDR3 comprises 14 residues. The CDR3 region has the DNA TGCAGCGTCCGGGGATGGGGGGTTGACACTGAAGCTTTCTTT. Amino acids: CSVRGWGVDTEAFF.

This clonotype was recorded a few times. CDR3 in amino acids: CATSDPTKGGTEAFF. For the CDR3, the DNA is TGTGCCACCAGTGACCCTACAAAAGGGGGCACTGAAGCTTTCTTT. The rearrangement joins TRBV24-1 to TRBJ1-1, with D possibly being TRBD1 (6 bases). This CDR3 contains 15 residues. The V end was cut by 4 bases, the J end by 4 bases, with 15 bases between. The germline V gene encodes CDR1 KGHDR and CDR2 SFDVKD.

This clonotype was seen only a few times. The rearrangement uses TRBV6-6 and TRBJ1-2; TRBD1 agrees at 7 bases. Unmatched junction bases numbered 8, after V lost 4 bases and J lost 6 bases. Germline CDR1 MNHNY, CDR2 SVGAGI (reference sequence). The length of the CDR3 is 14 residues. CDR3 coding DNA: TGTGCCAGCAGTTCCCAGACAGGGAGGGATGGCTACACCTTC. This translates into CASSSQTGRDGYTF.

The chain recombines TRBV5-1 with TRBJ2-7, with TRBD1 as a possible D gene (6 bases). V lost 4 bases to trimming and J lost 0 bases, with 14 bases between them. The CDR3 is 15 amino acids. Germline-derived CDR1 and CDR2 are SGHRS and YFSETQ. The CDR3 region is CASSSRGLISYEQYF. In nucleotides, the CDR3 is TGCGCCAGCAGCAGCAGGGGCCTGATCTCCTACGAGCAGTACTTC.

The chain couples TRBV12-3 or TRBV12-4 to TRBJ1-1; maybe TRBD1 (6 bases). The CDR3 is 14 amino acids. Between the trimmed V and J ends, which lost 7 bases and 3 bases, there was a span of 15 bases. The CDR3 reads CASTPARGHTEAFF. CDR3 in DNA: TGTGCCAGCACCCCCGCTCGGGGGCACACTGAAGCTTTCTTT.

The chain joins TRBV5-1 to TRBJ2-1; TRBD2 matches at 10 bases. This CDR3 is built from 19 residues. Germline values: CDR1 SGHRS, CDR2 YFSETQ. J gave up 1 base and V 2 bases, and 12 bases lay outside the gene matches. The CDR3 sequence: CASSLGALAGVSSYNEQFF. The CDR3 DNA is TGCGCCAGCAGCTTAGGAGCCCTAGCGGGAGTTTCTTCCTACAATGAGCAGTTCTTC.

There are a few counts of this clonotype. One end of the junction fails to match germline, which may point to a read error. The chain has TRBV10-3 and TRBJ1-1; D not certain. CDR3 length: 13 residues. CDR1 and CDR2 (germline): ENHRY, SYGVKD. The CDR3 spells CAISESSYTGAFF. CDR3 nucleotides: TGTGCCATCAGTGAGTCTTCCTACACTGGAGCTTTCTTT.

V usage is TRBV7-2 and J usage is TRBJ1-1; TRBD1 agrees at 8 bases. The CDR3 runs to 15 residues. Trimming took 5 bases from V and 2 from J; bases not matched to a gene: 7. The germline CDR1 and CDR2 sequences are SGHTA and FQGNSA. CDR3 residues: CASSLSDRVNTEAFF. The CDR3 coding sequence is TGTGCCAGCAGCCTATCGGACAGGGTCAACACTGAAGCTTTCTTT.

This sequence joins TRBV4-2 and TRBJ2-5; no clear D. Near its end, the DNA agrees better with TRBJ2-1, so the J call may be wrong. CDR3 length: 13 residues. Germline V lookup: CDR1 LGHNA, CDR2 YNFKEQ. Written as DNA, the CDR3 is TGTGCCAGCAGCCCAGCCCATAGCAATGAGCAGTTCTTC. Translation gives CASSPAHSNEQFF.

This CDR3 reads CASSLEQGWVGNTIYF. The CDR3 coding sequence is TGTGCCAGCAGCTTAGAACAGGGATGGGTAGGAAACACCATATATTTT. The V and J genes are TRBV7-2 and TRBJ1-3; D may be TRBD1 (6 bases). The germline V and J ends were trimmed by 1 base and 4 bases, with 14 bases remaining between them. The CDR3 is made up of 16 amino acids. CDR1 is SGHTA, CDR2 FQGNSA, per germline.

The chain links TRBV4-3 to TRBJ2-5; 10 nucleotides agree with TRBD1. The CDR3 has 14 amino acids. The J segment lost 5 bases and the V segment lost 4 bases, leaving 4 bases of the junction unmatched. CDR1 and CDR2 from the germline V gene are LGHNA and YSLEER. DNA of the CDR3: TGCGCCAGCAGCCGACAGGGGGCTGGGGAGACCCAGTACTTC. It specifies CASSRQGAGETQYF.

The chain has TRBV12-3 or TRBV12-4 and TRBJ2-5; D not certain. The CDR3 sequence is 13 residues long. Trimming left V 3 bases short and J 4 bases short, with 9 bases between. This CDR3 is CASSLRPAETQYF. Here the CDR3 DNA reads TGTGCCAGCAGTTTGAGGCCCGCAGAGACCCAGTACTTC.